Sequencing of this TCR beta chain was carried out in a study of blood T cell repertoires in COVID-19. Data came from immunoSEQ multiplex PCR; TCRdb stores just in-frame clones and leaves some out. The sample holds 35,000 to 40,000 clones, nearly 90% seen once. The material sequenced was peripheral blood. This receptor was taken from a man aged 55 to 70 with active COVID-19.

The CDR3 loop is CASSLASEETQYF. CDR3 in DNA: TGCGCCAGCAGCTTGGCCTCGGAAGAGACCCAGTACTTC. The chain employs TRBV5-1 and TRBJ2-5; D is unresolved. The length of the CDR3 is 13 residues. Germline loops: CDR1 SGHRS, CDR2 YFSETQ. V lost 0 bases and J 3 bases, leaving 6 bases between the germline ends.